Described below is a single T cell receptor beta chain sequence and its context. The CDR3 has 15 amino acids. J was trimmed by 1 base and V by 1 base; bases with no gene match: 3. The germline V gene has CDR1 SGHTA and CDR2 FQGNSA. The data were obtained in a study of shared clonotypes between healthy human individuals. Here immunoSEQ multiplex PCR was the method, and the copy in TCRdb shows in-frame clones only, minus some. Here the sample spans some 2.4 million clones, 93% being singletons. Sequencing used naive CD4+ T cells from PBMCs. The subset: CD45RA+ positively selected. The source is a man aged 18 to 29 in good health. Some clones in this sample may be carry-over from other donors' samples. V is TRBV7-2 and J is TRBJ2-5; 7 nucleotides line up with TRBD2. The CDR3 sequence: CASSLVASGQETQYF. In DNA form, the CDR3 reads TGTGCCAGCAGCTTAGTGGCTAGCGGCCAAGAGACCCAGTACTTC.